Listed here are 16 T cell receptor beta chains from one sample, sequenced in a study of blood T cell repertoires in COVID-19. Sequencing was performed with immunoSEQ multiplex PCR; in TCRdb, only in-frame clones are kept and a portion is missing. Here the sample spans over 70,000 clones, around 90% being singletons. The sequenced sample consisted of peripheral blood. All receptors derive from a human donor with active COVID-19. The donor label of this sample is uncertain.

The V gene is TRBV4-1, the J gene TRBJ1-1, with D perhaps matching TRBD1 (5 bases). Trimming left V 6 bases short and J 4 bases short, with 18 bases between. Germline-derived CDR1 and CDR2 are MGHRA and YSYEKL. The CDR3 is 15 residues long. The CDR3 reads CASSPPGVGATEAFF. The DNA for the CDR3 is TGCGCCAGCAGTCCGCCGGGGGTAGGGGCCACTGAAGCTTTCTTT.

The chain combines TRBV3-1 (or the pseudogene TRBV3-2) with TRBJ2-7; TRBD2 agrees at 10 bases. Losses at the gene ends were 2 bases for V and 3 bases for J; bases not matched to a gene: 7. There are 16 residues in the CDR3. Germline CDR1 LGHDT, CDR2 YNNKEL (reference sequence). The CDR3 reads CASSQSSGGFYYEQYF. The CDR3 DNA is TGTGCCAGCAGCCAATCTAGCGGGGGTTTCTACTACGAGCAGTACTTC.

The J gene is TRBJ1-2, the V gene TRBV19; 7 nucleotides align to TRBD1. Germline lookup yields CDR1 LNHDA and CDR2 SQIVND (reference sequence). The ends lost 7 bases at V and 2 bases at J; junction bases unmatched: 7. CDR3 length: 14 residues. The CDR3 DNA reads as TGTGCCAGTACCCCCAGGGGGATCAACTATGGCTACACCTTC. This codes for CASTPRGINYGYTF.

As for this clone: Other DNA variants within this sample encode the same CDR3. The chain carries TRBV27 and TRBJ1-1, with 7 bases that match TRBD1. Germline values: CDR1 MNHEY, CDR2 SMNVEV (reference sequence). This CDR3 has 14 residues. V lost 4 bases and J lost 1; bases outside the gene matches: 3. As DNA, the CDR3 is TGTGCCAGCAGTTCAGGGGGAACGAACACTGAAGCTTTCTTT. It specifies CASSSGGTNTEAFF.

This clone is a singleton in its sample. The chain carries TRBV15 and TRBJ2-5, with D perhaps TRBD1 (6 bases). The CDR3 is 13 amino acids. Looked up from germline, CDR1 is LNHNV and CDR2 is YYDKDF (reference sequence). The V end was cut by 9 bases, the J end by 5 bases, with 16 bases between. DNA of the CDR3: TGTGCCACTGGTACAGGGTTAAGCGAGACCCAGTACTTC. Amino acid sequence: CATGTGLSETQYF.

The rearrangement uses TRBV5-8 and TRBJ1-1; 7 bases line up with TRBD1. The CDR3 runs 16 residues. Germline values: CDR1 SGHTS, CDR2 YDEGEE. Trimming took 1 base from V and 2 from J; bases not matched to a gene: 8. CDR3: CASSLYRGQTNTEAFF. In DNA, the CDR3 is TGTGCCAGCAGCTTGTACCGGGGACAGACTAACACTGAAGCTTTCTTT.

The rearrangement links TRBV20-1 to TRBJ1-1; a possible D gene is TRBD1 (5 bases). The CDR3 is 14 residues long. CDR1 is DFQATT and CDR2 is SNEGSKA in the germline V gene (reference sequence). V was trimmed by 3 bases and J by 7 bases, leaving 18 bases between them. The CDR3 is CSASTLIGGGEAFF. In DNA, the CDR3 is TGCAGTGCTAGTACCCTTATCGGGGGGGGTGAAGCTTTCTTT.

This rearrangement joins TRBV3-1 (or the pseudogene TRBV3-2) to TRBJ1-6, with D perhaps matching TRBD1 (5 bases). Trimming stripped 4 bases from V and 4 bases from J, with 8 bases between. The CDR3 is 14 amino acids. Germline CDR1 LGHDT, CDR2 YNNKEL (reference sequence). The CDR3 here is CASSPDSYNSPLHF. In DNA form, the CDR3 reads TGTGCCAGCAGCCCTGACAGTTATAATTCACCCCTCCACTTT.

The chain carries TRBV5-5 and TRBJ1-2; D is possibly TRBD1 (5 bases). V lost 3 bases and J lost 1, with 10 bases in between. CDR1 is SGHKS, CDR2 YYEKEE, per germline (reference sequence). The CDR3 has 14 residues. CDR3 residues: CASSWSDINYGYTF. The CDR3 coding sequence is TGTGCCAGCAGCTGGTCGGACATTAACTATGGCTACACCTTC.

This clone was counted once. The DNA for the CDR3 is TGTGCCAGCAGCTTCATAGGGGGCAGGGAGCTGTTTTTT. It is translated as CASSFIGGRELFF. The chain carries TRBV5-6 and TRBJ2-2; TRBD1 matches at 7 bases. Germline trimming cut 2 bases from V and 9 bases from J; bases unmatched to any gene: 4. This CDR3 spans 13 amino acids. Germline V gene data show CDR1 as SGHDT and CDR2 as YYEEEE.

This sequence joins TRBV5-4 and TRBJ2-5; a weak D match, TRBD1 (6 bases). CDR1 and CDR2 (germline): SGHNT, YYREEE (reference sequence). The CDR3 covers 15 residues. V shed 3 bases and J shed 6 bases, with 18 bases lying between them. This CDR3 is CASSSRGERIQTQYF. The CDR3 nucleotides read TGTGCCAGCAGCTCCAGGGGAGAAAGAATACAGACCCAGTACTTC.

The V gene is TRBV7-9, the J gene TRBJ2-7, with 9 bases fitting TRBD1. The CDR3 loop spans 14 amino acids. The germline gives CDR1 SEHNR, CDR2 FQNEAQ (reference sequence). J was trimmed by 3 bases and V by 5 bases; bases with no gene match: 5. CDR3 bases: TGTGCCAGCAGCCGCGGGACAGGGTTCTACGAGCAGTACTTC. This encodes CASSRGTGFYEQYF. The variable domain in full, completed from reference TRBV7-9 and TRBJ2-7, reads DTGVSQNPRHKITKRGQNVTFRCDPISEHNRLYWYRQTLGQGPEFLTYFQNEAQLEKSRLLSDRFSAERPKGSFSTLEIQRTEQGDSAMYLCASSRGTGFYEQYFGPGTRLTVT.

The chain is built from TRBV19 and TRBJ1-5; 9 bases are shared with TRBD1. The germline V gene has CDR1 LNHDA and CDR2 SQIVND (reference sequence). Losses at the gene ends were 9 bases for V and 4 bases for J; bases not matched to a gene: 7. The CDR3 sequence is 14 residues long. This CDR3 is CASHRTGANQPQHF. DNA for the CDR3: TGTGCCAGCCACCGGACAGGGGCGAATCAGCCCCAGCATTTT.

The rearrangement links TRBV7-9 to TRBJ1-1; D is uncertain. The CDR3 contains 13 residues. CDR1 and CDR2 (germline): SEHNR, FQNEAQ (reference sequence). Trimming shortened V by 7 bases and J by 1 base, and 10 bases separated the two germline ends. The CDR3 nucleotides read TGTGCCAGCACCCCAGGAGGGAACACTGAAGCTTTCTTT. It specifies CASTPGGNTEAFF. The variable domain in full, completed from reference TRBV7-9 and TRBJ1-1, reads DTGVSQNPRHKITKRGQNVTFRCDPISEHNRLYWYRQTLGQGPEFLTYFQNEAQLEKSRLLSDRFSAERPKGSFSTLEIQRTEQGDSAMYLCASTPGGNTEAFFGQGTRLTVV.

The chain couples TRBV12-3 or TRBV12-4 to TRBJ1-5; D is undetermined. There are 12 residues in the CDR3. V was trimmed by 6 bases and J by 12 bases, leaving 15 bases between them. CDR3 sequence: CASSLTGMVQHF. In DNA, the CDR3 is TGTGCCAGCAGCCTGACCGGGATGGTCCAGCATTTT.

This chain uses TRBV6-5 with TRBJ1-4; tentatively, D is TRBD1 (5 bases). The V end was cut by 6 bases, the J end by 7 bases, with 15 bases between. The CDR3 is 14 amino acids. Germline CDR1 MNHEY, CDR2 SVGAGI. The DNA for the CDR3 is TGTGCCAGCAGCCCGACAGCTTCGTCTGAAAAACTGTTTTTT. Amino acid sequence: CASSPTASSEKLFF.